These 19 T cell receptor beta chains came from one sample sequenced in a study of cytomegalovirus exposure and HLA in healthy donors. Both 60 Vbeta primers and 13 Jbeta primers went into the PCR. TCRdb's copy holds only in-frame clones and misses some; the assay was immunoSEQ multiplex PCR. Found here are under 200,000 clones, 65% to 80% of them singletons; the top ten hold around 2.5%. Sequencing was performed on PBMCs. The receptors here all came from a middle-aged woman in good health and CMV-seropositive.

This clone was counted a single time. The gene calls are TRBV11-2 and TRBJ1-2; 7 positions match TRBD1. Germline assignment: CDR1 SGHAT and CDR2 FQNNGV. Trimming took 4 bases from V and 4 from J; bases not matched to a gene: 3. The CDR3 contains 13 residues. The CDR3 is CASSSTGLYGYTF. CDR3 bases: TGTGCCAGCAGCTCGACAGGGCTCTATGGCTACACCTTC.

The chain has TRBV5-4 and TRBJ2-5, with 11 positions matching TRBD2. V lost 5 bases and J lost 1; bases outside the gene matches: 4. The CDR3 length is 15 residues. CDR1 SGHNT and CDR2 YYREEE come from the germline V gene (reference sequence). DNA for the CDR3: TGTGCCAGCAGTTGGACTAGCGGGTTCCAAGAGACCCAGTACTTC. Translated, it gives CASSWTSGFQETQYF.

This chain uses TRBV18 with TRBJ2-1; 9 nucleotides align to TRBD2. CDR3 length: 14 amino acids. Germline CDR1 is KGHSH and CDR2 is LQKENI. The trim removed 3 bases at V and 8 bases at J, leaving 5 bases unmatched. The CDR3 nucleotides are TGTGCCAGCTCACCCTCTAGCGGGGCAGATGAGCAGTTCTTC. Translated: CASSPSSGADEQFF. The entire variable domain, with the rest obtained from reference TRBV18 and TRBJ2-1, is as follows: NAGVMQNPRHLVRRRGQEARLRCSPMKGHSHVYWYRQLPEEGLKFMVYLQKENIIDESGMPKERFSAEFPKEGPSILRIQQVVRGDSAAYFCASSPSSGADEQFFGPGTRLTVL.

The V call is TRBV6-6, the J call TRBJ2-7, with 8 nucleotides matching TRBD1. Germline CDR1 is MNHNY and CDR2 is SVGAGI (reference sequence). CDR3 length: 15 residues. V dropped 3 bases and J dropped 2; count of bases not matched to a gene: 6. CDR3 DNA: TGTGCCAGCAGTTATGGGGTGACAGGGGCCTACGAGCAGTACTTC. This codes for CASSYGVTGAYEQYF.

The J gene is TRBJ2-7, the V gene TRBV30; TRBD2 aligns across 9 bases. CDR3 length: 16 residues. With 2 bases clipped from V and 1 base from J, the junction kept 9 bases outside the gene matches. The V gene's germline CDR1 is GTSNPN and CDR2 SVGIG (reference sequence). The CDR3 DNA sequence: TGTGCCTGGAGTCCTCTCCAGCGGGGGGTTTCCTACGAGCAGTACTTC. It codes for CAWSPLQRGVSYEQYF.

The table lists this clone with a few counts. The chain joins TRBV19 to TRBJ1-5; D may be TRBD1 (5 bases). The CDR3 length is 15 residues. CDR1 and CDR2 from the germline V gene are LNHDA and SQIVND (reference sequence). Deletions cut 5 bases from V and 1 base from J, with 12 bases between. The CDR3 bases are TGTGCCAGTAGTTCCCAGGGTAGGAGCAATCAGCCCCAGCATTTT. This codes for CASSSQGRSNQPQHF.

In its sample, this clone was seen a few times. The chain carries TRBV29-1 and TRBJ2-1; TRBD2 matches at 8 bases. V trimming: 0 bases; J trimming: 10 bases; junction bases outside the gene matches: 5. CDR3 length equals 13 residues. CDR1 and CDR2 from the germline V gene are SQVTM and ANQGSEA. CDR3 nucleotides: TGCAGCGTTGAAGATACACGGGGGGGGGAGCAGTTCTTC. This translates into CSVEDTRGGEQFF.

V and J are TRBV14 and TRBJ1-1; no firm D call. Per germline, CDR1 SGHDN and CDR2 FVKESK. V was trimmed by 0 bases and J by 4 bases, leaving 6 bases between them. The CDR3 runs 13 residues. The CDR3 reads CASSQDSGTEAFF. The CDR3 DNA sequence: TGTGCCAGCAGCCAAGATTCCGGCACTGAAGCTTTCTTT.

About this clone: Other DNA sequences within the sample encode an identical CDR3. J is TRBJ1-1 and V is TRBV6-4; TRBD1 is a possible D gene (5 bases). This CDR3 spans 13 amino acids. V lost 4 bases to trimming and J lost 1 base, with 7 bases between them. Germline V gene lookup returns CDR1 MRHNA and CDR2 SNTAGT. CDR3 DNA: TGTGCCAGCAGTGCAACAGGGAACACTGAAGCTTTCTTT. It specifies CASSATGNTEAFF.

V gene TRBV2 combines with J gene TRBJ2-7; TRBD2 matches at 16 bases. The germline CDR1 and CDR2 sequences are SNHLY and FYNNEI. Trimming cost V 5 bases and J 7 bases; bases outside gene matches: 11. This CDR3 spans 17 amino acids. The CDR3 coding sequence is TGTGCCAGCAGTCAGGGGACTAGCGGGAGGGCCGTGGTTGAGCAGTACTTC. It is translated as CASSQGTSGRAVVEQYF.

The CDR3 loop reads CASSLSGPGAQYF. In nucleotides, the CDR3 is TGTGCCAGCAGCTTGAGCGGGCCCGGGGCGCAGTATTTT. The chain uses TRBV7-2 and TRBJ2-3, with a tentative D call TRBD2 (6 bases). V lost 3 bases, J lost 10 bases, and 14 bases lay in between. The CDR3 is made up of 13 amino acids. Germline values: CDR1 SGHTA, CDR2 FQGNSA.

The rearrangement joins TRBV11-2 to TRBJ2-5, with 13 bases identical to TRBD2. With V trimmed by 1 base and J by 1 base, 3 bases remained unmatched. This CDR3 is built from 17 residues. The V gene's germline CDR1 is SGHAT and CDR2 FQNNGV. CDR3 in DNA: TGTGCCAGCAGCTTAGGGACTAGCGGGGGCACCCAAGAGACCCAGTACTTC. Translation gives CASSLGTSGGTQETQYF.

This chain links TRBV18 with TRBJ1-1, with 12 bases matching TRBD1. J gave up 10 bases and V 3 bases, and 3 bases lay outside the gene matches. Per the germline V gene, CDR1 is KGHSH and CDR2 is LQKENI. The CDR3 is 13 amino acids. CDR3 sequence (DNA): TGTGCCAGCTCACCGGGACAGGGGGCGATAGCTTTCTTT. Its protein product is CASSPGQGAIAFF. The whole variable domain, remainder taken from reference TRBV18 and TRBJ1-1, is NAGVMQNPRHLVRRRGQEARLRCSPMKGHSHVYWYRQLPEEGLKFMVYLQKENIIDESGMPKERFSAEFPKEGPSILRIQQVVRGDSAAYFCASSPGQGAIAFFGQGTRLTVV.

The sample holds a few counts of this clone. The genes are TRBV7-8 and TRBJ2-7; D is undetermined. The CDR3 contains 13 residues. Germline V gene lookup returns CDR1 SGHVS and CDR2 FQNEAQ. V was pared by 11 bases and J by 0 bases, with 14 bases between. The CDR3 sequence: CASTSLVSYEQYF. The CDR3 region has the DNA TGTGCCTCGACATCTTTAGTCTCCTACGAGCAGTACTTC.

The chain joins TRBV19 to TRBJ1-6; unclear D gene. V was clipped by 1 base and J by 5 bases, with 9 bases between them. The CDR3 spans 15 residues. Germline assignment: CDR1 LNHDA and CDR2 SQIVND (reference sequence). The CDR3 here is CASSIGLVNNSPLHF. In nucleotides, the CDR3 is TGTGCCAGTAGTATAGGACTGGTGAATAATTCACCCCTCCACTTT.

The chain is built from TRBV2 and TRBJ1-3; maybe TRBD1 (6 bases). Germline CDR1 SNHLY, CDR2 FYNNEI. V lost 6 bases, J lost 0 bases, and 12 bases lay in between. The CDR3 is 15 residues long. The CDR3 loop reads CASRAGTLSGNTIYF. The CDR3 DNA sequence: TGTGCCAGCAGAGCCGGGACACTCTCTGGAAACACCATATATTTT.

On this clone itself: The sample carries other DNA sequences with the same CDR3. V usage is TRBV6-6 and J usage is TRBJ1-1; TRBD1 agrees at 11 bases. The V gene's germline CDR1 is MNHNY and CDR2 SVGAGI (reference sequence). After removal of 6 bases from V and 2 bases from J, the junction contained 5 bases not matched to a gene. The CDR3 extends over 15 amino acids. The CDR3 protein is CASRGQGAINTEAFF. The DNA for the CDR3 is TGTGCCAGCAGAGGACAGGGGGCGATAAACACTGAAGCTTTCTTT.

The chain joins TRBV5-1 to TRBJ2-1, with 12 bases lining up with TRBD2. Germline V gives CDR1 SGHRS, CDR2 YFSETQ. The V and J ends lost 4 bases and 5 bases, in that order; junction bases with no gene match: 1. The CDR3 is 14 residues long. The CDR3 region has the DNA TGCGCCAGCAGCCGGACTAGCGGGGACAATGAGCAGTTCTTC. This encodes CASSRTSGDNEQFF.

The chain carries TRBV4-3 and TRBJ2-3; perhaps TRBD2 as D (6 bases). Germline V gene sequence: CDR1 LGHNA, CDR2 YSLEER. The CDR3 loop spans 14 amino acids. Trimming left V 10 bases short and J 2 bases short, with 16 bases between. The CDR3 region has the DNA TGCGCCAAAGCTGGGACTTCTGACACAGATACGCAGTATTTT. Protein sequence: CAKAGTSDTDTQYF.